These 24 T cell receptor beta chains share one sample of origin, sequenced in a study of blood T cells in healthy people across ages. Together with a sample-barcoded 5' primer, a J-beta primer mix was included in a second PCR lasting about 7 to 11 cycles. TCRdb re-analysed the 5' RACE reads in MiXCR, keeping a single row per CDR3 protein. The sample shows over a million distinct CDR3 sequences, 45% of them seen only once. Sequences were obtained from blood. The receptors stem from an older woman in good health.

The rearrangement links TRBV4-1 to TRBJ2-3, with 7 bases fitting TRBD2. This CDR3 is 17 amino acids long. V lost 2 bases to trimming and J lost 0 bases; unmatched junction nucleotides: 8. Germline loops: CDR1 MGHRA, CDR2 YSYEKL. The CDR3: CASSQMGEGRSTDTQYF. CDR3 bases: TGCGCCAGCAGCCAAATGGGGGAGGGCCGTAGCACAGATACGCAGTATTTT.

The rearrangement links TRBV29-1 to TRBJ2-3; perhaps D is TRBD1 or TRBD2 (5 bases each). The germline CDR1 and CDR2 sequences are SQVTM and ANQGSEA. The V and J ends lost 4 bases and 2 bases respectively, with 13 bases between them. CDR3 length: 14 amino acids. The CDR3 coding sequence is TGCAGCGTTGGGGGACCTCTGGACACAGATACGCAGTATTTT. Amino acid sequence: CSVGGPLDTDTQYF.

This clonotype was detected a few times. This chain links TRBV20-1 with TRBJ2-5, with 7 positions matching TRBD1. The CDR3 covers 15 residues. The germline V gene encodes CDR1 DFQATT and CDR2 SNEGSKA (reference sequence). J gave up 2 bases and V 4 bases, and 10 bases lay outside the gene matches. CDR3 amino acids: CSATFGQALQETQYF. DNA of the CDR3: TGCAGTGCTACCTTCGGACAGGCCTTACAAGAGACCCAGTACTTC.

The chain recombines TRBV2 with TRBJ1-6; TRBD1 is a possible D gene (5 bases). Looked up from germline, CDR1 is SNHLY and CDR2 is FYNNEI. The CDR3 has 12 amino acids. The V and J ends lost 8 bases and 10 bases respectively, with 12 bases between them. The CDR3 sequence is CASARGGSPLHF. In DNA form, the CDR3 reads TGTGCCAGCGCGAGGGGCGGGTCACCCCTCCACTTT.

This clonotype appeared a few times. In nucleotides, the CDR3 is TGTGCCAGCGCGCAGGGGTTTCGGGAGACCCAGTACTTC. Protein product: CASAQGFRETQYF. The rearrangement links TRBV12-3 or TRBV12-4 to TRBJ2-5; perhaps TRBD1 as D (6 bases). The CDR3 is 13 residues long. The V end lost 8 bases, the J end lost 5 bases, and 15 bases lay between the germline ends.

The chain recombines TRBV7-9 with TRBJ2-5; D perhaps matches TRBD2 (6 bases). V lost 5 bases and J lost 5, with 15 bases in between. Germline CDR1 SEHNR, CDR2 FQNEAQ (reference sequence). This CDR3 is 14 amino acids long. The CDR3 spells CASSPGGGIETQYF. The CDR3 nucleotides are TGTGCCAGCAGCCCTGGTGGGGGGATCGAGACCCAGTACTTC. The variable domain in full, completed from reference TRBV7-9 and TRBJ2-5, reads DTGVSQNPRHKITKRGQNVTFRCDPISEHNRLYWYRQTLGQGPEFLTYFQNEAQLEKSRLLSDRFSAERPKGSFSTLEIQRTEQGDSAMYLCASSPGGGIETQYFGPGTRLLVL.

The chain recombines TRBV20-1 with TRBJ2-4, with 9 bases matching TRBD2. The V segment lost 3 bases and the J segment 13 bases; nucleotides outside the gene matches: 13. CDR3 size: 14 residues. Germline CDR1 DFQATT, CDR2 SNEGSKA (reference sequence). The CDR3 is CSASTGGRESEQYF. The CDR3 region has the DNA TGCAGTGCTAGCACCGGCGGGAGGGAGAGTGAGCAGTACTTC.

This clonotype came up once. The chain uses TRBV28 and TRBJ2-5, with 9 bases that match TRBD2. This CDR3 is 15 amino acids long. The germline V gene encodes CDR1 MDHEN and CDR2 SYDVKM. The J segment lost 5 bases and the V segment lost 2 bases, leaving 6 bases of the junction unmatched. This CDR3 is CASSLGSGSSETQYF. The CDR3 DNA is TGTGCCAGCAGTTTAGGTAGCGGGAGCTCTGAGACCCAGTACTTC.

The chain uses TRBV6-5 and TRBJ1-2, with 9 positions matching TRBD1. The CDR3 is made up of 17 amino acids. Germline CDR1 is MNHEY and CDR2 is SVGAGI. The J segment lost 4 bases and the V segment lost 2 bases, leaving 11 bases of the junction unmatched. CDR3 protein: CASSYRVPGQGSYGYTF. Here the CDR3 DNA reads TGTGCCAGCAGTTACCGGGTCCCGGGACAGGGCTCCTATGGCTACACCTTC.

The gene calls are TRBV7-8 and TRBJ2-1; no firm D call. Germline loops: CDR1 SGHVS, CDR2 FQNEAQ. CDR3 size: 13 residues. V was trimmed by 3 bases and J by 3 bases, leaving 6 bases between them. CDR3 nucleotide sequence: TGTGCCAGCAGCTTCGGTAACTACAATGAGCAGTTCTTC. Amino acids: CASSFGNYNEQFF. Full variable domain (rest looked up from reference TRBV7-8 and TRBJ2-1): GAGVSQSPRYKVAKRGQDVALRCDPISGHVSLFWYQQALGQGPEFLTYFQNEAQLDKSGLPSDRFFAERPEGSVSTLKIQRTQQEDSAVYLCASSFGNYNEQFFGPGTRLTVL.

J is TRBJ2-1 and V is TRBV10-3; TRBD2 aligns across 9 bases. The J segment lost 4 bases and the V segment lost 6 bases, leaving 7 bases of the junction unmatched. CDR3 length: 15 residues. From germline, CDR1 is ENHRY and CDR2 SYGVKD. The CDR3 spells CAISPSGRQYNEQFF. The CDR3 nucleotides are TGTGCCATCAGCCCCAGCGGGAGGCAGTACAATGAGCAGTTCTTC.

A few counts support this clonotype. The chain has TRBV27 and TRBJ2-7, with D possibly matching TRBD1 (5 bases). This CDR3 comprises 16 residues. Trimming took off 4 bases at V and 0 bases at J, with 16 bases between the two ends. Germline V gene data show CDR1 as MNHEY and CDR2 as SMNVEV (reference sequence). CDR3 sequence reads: CASSSLQGRDSYEQYF. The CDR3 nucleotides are TGTGCCAGCAGTTCTCTGCAGGGTCGAGACTCCTACGAGCAGTACTTC.

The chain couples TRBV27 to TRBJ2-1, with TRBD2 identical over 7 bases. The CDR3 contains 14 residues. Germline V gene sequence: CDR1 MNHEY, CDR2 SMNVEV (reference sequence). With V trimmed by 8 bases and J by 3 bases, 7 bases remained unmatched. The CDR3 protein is CASRFAGDYNEQFF. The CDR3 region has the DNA TGTGCCAGCCGGTTCGCGGGAGACTACAATGAGCAGTTCTTC.

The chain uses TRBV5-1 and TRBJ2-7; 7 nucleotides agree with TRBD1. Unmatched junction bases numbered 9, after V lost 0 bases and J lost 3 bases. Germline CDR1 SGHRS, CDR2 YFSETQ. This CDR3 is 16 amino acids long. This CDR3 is CASSLVVGQKYYEQYF. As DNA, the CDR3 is TGCGCCAGCAGCTTGGTCGTGGGACAGAAGTACTACGAGCAGTACTTC.

The CDR3 DNA follows: TGTGCCAGCATCATGCTAGCGGGAGGGGGGAATGAGCAGTTCTTC. It encodes CASIMLAGGGNEQFF. This chain connects TRBV2 to TRBJ2-1, with 12 positions matching TRBD2. This CDR3 is 15 amino acids long. CDR1 is SNHLY and CDR2 is FYNNEI in the germline V gene. V shed 7 bases, J shed 7 bases, and the junction held 8 bases outside the gene matches.

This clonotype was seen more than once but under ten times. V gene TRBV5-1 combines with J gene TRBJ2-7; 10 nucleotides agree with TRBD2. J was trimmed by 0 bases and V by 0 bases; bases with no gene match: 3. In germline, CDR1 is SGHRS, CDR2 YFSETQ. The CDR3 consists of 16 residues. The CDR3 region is CASSLVGLADSYEQYF. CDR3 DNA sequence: TGCGCCAGCAGCTTGGTAGGACTAGCGGACTCCTACGAGCAGTACTTC.

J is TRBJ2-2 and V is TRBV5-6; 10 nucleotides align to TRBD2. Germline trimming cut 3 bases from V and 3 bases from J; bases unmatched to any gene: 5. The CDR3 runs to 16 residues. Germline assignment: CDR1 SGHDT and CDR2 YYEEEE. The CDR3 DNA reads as TGTGCCAGCAGCTCCTCCAGCGGGAGGGACACCGGGGAGCTGTTTTTT. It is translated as CASSSSSGRDTGELFF.

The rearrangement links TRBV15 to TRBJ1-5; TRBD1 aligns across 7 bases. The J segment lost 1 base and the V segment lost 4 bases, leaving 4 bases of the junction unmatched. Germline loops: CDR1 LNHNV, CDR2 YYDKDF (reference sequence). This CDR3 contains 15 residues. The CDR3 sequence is CATSTDRVSNQPQHF. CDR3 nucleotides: TGTGCCACCAGCACCGACAGGGTAAGCAATCAGCCCCAGCATTTT. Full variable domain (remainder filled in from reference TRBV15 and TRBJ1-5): DAMVIQNPRYQVTQFGKPVTLSCSQTLNHNVMYWYQQKSSQAPKLLFHYYDKDFNNEADTPDNFQSRRPNTSFCFLDIRSPGLGDTAMYLCATSTDRVSNQPQHFGDGTRLSIL.

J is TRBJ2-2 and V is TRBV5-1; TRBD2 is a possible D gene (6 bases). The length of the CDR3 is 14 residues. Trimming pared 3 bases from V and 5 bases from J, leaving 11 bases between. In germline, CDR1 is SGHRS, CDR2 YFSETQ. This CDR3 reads CASSWDFFTGELFF. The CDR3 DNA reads TGCGCCAGCAGCTGGGACTTCTTTACCGGGGAGCTGTTTTTT. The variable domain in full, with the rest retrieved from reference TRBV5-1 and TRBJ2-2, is KAGVTQTPRYLIKTRGQQVTLSCSPISGHRSVSWYQQTPGQGLQFLFEYFSETQRNKGNFPGRFSGRQFSNSRSEMNVSTLELGDSALYLCASSWDFFTGELFFGEGSRLTVL.

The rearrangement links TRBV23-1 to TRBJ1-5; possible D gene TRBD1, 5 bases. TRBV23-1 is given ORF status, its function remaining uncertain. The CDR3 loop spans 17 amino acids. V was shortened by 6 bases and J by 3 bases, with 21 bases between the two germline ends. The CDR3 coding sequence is TGCGCCAGCAGCCACCCCGACAGCGACTACCACAATCAGCCCCAGCATTTT. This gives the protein CASSHPDSDYHNQPQHF.

For the CDR3, the DNA is TGCAGTGCTACTTCTAGCGCAAAAGAGACCCAGTACTTC. Residues: CSATSSAKETQYF. The V call is TRBV20-1, the J call TRBJ2-5, with D perhaps matching TRBD2 (6 bases). CDR1 is DFQATT and CDR2 is SNEGSKA in the germline V gene (reference sequence). V was trimmed by 4 bases and J by 3 bases, leaving 12 bases between them. The CDR3 is made up of 13 amino acids.

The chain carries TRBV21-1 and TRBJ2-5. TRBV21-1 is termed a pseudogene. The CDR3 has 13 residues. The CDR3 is CASSKVGWETQYF. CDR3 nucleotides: TGTGCCAGCAGCAAAGTTGGGTGGGAGACCCAGTACTTC.

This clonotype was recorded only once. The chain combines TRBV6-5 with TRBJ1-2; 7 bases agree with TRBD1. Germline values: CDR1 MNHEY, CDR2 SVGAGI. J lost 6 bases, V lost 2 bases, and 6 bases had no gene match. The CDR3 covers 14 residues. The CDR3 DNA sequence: TGTGCCAGCAGTTACACTCGACAGGGAAATGGCTACACCTTC. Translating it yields CASSYTRQGNGYTF.

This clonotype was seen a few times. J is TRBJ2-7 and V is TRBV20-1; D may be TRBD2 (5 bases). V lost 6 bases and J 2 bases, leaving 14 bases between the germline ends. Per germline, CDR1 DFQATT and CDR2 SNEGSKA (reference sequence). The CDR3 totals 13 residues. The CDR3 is CSAPTTYTYEQYF. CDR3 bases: TGCAGTGCCCCGACTACCTACACCTACGAGCAGTACTTC.